Listed below are T cell receptor beta chains from one sample, sequenced in a study of identifying expanded T cells in peripheral blood. Data came from immunoSEQ multiplex PCR; TCRdb stores just in-frame clones and leaves some out. Of 75,000 to 90,000 clones in the sample, roughly 90% were seen once. Sequencing was carried out using blood. The source is a person aged 18 to 75 in good health. The CDR3 runs from the conserved cysteine through the conserved F or W. D genes are given only for firm matches. Only some rows state a clone size, as once, few, many or a class for expanded clones.

j_call,clone_size,d_call,v_call,cdr3_nt,cdr3_aa
TRBJ2-3,once,TRBD1,TRBV7-6,TGTGCCAGCAGATACACAGGGGGAACTAGCACAGATACGCAGTATTTT,CASRYTGGTSTDTQYF
TRBJ2-7,NA,TRBD1,TRBV25-1,TGTGCCAGTGAACAGGGGGGCAAGTCCTACGAGCAGTACTTC,CASEQGGKSYEQYF
TRBJ1-1,NA,NA,TRBV18,TGTGCCAGCTCACCTTCACAGGAAGTGAACACTGAAGCTTTCTTT,CASSPSQEVNTEAFF
TRBJ2-1,NA,NA,TRBV29-1,TGCAGCGTTGAATCGGCAGAACGCTACAATGAGCAGTTCTTC,CSVESAERYNEQFF
TRBJ1-2,NA,NA,TRBV5-1,TGCGCCAGCAGCTTGGAAGTCAGGGAAAACTATGGCTACACCTTC,CASSLEVRENYGYTF
TRBJ1-5,few,NA,TRBV10-3,TGTGCCATCAGTGTCTCGAGGGACAATCAGCCCCAGCATTTT,CAISVSRDNQPQHF
TRBJ1-6,NA,TRBD1,TRBV6-6,TGTGCCAGCAGTCCGACCGGGACAGAGAATTCACCCCTCCACTTT,CASSPTGTENSPLHF
TRBJ2-3,NA,NA,TRBV30,TGTGCCTGGAGTGGGGTCACAGATACGCAGTATTTT,CAWSGVTDTQYF
TRBJ2-7,once,NA,TRBV7-9,TGTGCCAGCAGCTTAGGATTCGACGCGACTTACGAGCAGTACTTC,CASSLGFDATYEQYF
TRBJ1-1,NA,NA,TRBV5-1,TGCGCCAGCAATCGAATGGGGGACCCGAACACTGAAGCTTTCTTT,CASNRMGDPNTEAFF
TRBJ1-1,NA,TRBD1,TRBV6-1,TGTGCCAGCAGTGCCCACAGGGGACCTGAAGCTTTCTTT,CASSAHRGPEAFF
TRBJ2-1,NA,NA,TRBV7-8,TGTGCCAGCAGCTTAAAGCTAATATTGTACAATGAGCAGTTCTTC,CASSLKLILYNEQFF
TRBJ2-7,NA,TRBD2,TRBV14,TGTGCCAGCAGCCCCCTGGGTAGCGGGTCCTACGAGCAGTACTTC,CASSPLGSGSYEQYF
TRBJ2-2,few,NA,TRBV9,TGTGCCAGCAGCGTAGAAGGCAACGGGGAGCTGTTTTTT,CASSVEGNGELFF
TRBJ1-5,few,NA,TRBV2,TGTGCCAGCCGAGCAGGAGGCAATCAGCCCCAGCATTTT,CASRAGGNQPQHF
TRBJ1-2,NA,NA,TRBV19,TGTGCCAGTAGTACAACGACTCGTGGGGCATACTATGGCTACACCTTC,CASSTTTRGAYYGYTF
TRBJ2-2,NA,TRBD1,TRBV30,TGTGCCTGGCAACTCGGACAGGTTCTGAACACCGGGGAGCTGTTTTTT,CAWQLGQVLNTGELFF